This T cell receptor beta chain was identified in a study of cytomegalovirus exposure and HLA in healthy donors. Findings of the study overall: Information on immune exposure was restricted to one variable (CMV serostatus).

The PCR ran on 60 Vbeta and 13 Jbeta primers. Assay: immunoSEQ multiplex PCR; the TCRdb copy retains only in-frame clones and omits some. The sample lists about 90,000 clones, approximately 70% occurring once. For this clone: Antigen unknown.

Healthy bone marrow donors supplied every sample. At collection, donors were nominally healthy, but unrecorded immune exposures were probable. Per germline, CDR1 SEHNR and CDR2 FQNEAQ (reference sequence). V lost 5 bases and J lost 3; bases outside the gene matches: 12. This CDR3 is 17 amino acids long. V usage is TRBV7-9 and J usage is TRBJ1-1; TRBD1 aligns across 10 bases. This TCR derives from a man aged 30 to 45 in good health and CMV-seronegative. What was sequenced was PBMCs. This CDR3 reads CASSARWDRGRDTEAFF. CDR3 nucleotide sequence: TGTGCCAGCAGCGCAAGATGGGACAGGGGAAGGGACACTGAAGCTTTCTTT.